These 18 T cell receptor beta chains were all obtained from the same sample, sequenced in a study of T cell responses to AZD1222 COVID-19 vaccine. The repertoire was sequenced with immunoSEQ multiplex PCR; TCRdb's copy has only in-frame clones and lacks some. Among about 100,000 clones listed, 65% to 90% were seen once. Sequences were derived from peripheral blood, sampled on day 0 of AZD1222 vaccination. All receptors derive from an adult in good health.

The V gene is TRBV7-2, the J gene TRBJ2-2, with 7 bases matching TRBD1. The CDR3 is 15 amino acids. Germline V lookup: CDR1 SGHTA, CDR2 FQGNSA. The V segment lost 1 base and the J segment 4 bases; nucleotides outside the gene matches: 3. In DNA, the CDR3 is TGTGCCAGCAGCTTAGGAGACAGGGCCACCGGGGAGCTGTTTTTT. Translated, it gives CASSLGDRATGELFF.

DNA of the CDR3: TGTGCCAGCAGCCGGGGGGGGAAAGCTTTCTTT. Protein sequence: CASSRGGKAFF. The chain employs TRBV28 and TRBJ1-1; tentatively, D is TRBD1 (5 bases). Per the germline V gene, CDR1 is MDHEN and CDR2 is SYDVKM. Trimming shortened V by 6 bases and J by 9 bases, and 11 bases separated the two germline ends. This CDR3 comprises 11 residues. The whole variable domain, filled in from reference TRBV28 and TRBJ1-1, reads DVKVTQSSRYLVKRTGEKVFLECVQDMDHENMFWYRQDPGLGLRLIYFSYDVKMKEKGDIPEGYSVSREKKERFSLILESASTNQTSMYLCASSRGGKAFFGQGTRLTVV.

As concerns this clone: Additional DNA sequences in this sample encode the identical CDR3. For the CDR3, the DNA is TGTGCCAGCAGGTCCGAAGAGACCCAGTACTTC. Translated, it gives CASRSEETQYF. V is TRBV2 and J is TRBJ2-5; D remains ambiguous. Trimming took 6 bases from V and 3 from J, leaving 5 bases between them. The germline gives CDR1 SNHLY, CDR2 FYNNEI. There are 11 residues in the CDR3.

At least ten counts were recorded for this clone. V usage is TRBV20-1 and J usage is TRBJ2-7; no clear D. The germline V gene has CDR1 DFQATT and CDR2 SNEGSKA (reference sequence). The CDR3 spans 13 residues. Trimming left V 3 bases short and J 1 base short, with 10 bases between. CDR3 bases: TGCAGTGCTAGTTCAGCTCAGTCCTACGAGCAGTACTTC. Translating it yields CSASSAQSYEQYF.

The V gene is TRBV5-6, the J gene TRBJ2-5; D tentatively fits TRBD1 or TRBD2 (5 bases each). V was cut by 0 bases and J by 5 bases, with 17 bases left in between. Germline lookup yields CDR1 SGHDT and CDR2 YYEEEE. The CDR3 is made up of 16 amino acids. The CDR3 is CASSLARASGRETQYF. In nucleotides, the CDR3 is TGTGCCAGCAGCTTGGCCCGGGCCTCGGGGCGGGAGACCCAGTACTTC.

The genes are TRBV6-5 and TRBJ2-1; 8 bases line up with TRBD1. The CDR3 extends over 14 amino acids. Trimming took 8 bases from V and 5 from J; bases not matched to a gene: 8. The germline gives CDR1 MNHEY, CDR2 SVGAGI. For the CDR3, the DNA is TGTGCCAGCGGGCTCAGGGGGCGGGACAATGAGCAGTTCTTC. It encodes CASGLRGRDNEQFF.

A single count supports this clone. The chain combines TRBV7-8 with TRBJ1-2, with a weak D call TRBD1 (6 bases). Germline CDR1 and CDR2: SGHVS and FQNEAQ. The CDR3 is 18 amino acids. V was clipped by 4 bases and J by 0 bases, with 21 bases between them. The CDR3: CASSWGYREKFSNYGYTF. CDR3 bases: TGTGCCAGCAGCTGGGGGTACAGGGAGAAGTTCTCTAACTATGGCTACACCTTC.

This chain joins TRBV7-9 and TRBJ2-6, with 8 bases lining up with TRBD2. The junction had 8 bases not matched to a gene; V was cut back by 6 bases and J by 4 bases. In germline, CDR1 is SEHNR, CDR2 FQNEAQ (reference sequence). This CDR3 spans 16 amino acids. The CDR3 nucleotides are TGTGCCAGCAGGATTAGCGGGGTAACAGGGGCCAACGTCCTGACTTTC. This encodes CASRISGVTGANVLTF.

The V call is TRBV4-1, the J call TRBJ2-3, with TRBD2 as a possible D gene (5 bases). Germline values: CDR1 MGHRA, CDR2 YSYEKL. This CDR3 contains 15 residues. V lost 5 bases to trimming and J lost 2 bases, with 14 bases between them. As DNA, the CDR3 is TGCGCCAGCAGCGCCCCCGAGCGGCCCACAGATACGCAGTATTTT. This gives the protein CASSAPERPTDTQYF.

The chain recombines TRBV30 with TRBJ1-2; 7 positions agree with TRBD1. The J segment lost 2 bases and the V segment lost 4 bases, leaving 10 bases of the junction unmatched. Germline V gene sequence: CDR1 GTSNPN, CDR2 SVGIG (reference sequence). The CDR3 covers 15 residues. CDR3 DNA: TGTGCCTGGACTACAATCAGGGGGTTCAACTATGGCTACACCTTC. Translated, it gives CAWTTIRGFNYGYTF.

This chain uses TRBV27 with TRBJ2-1; D is perhaps TRBD1 (6 bases). This CDR3 has 17 amino acids. Germline V gene data show CDR1 as MNHEY and CDR2 as SMNVEV (reference sequence). V dropped 2 bases and J dropped 0 bases, with 14 bases sitting between them. CDR3 DNA sequence: TGTGCCAGCAGTTTAAGCTACAGGGCCAGCTCCTACAATGAGCAGTTCTTC. Amino acid sequence: CASSLSYRASSYNEQFF.

A remark on this clone: This CDR3 is also generated by other DNA sequences in the sample. V is TRBV2 and J is TRBJ1-1; 9 bases map to TRBD1. CDR1 SNHLY and CDR2 FYNNEI come from the germline V gene. V shed 5 bases and J 1 base; nucleotides not matched to a gene: 2. The CDR3 loop spans 14 amino acids. DNA for the CDR3: TGTGCCAGCAGTAAGGGACAGGGGAACACTGAAGCTTTCTTT. Protein sequence: CASSKGQGNTEAFF.

The chain joins TRBV2 to TRBJ2-7, with 7 bases lining up with TRBD1. Germline-derived CDR1 and CDR2 are SNHLY and FYNNEI. Trimming took 7 bases from V and 0 from J; bases not matched to a gene: 9. This CDR3 spans 15 amino acids. This CDR3 is CASKIRDSSSYEQYF. CDR3 coding DNA: TGTGCCAGCAAGATCAGGGACAGCTCCTCCTACGAGCAGTACTTC. Drawing the rest from reference TRBV2 and TRBJ2-7, the complete variable domain is EPEVTQTPSHQVTQMGQEVILRCVPISNHLYFYWYRQILGQKVEFLVSFYNNEISEKSEIFDDQFSVERPDGSNFTLKIRSTKLEDSAMYFCASKIRDSSSYEQYFGPGTRLTVT.

The chain employs TRBV27 and TRBJ2-1; 12 nucleotides agree with TRBD1. The V segment lost 6 bases and the J segment 8 bases; nucleotides outside the gene matches: 8. In germline, CDR1 is MNHEY, CDR2 SMNVEV (reference sequence). CDR3 length: 15 amino acids. The CDR3 reads CASRRTGQGAYEQFF. The CDR3 nucleotides read TGTGCCAGCAGAAGAACGGGACAGGGGGCCTATGAGCAGTTCTTC.

This chain links TRBV21-1 with TRBJ1-5; the table's D call, TRBD1, was not checked against the DNA. TRBV21-1 is a pseudogene. This CDR3 contains 20 residues. DNA of the CDR3: TGTGCCAGCAGCATCTTTAAAGGACAGGGGGAAGTTGTAGGCAATCAGCCCCAGCATTTT. Amino acid sequence: CASSIFKGQGEVVGNQPQHF.

V gene TRBV3-1 (or the pseudogene TRBV3-2) combines with J gene TRBJ2-2; TRBD1 is a possible D gene (6 bases). The germline V gene has CDR1 LGHDT and CDR2 YNNKEL (reference sequence). V was shortened by 10 bases and J by 3 bases, with 18 bases between the two germline ends. CDR3 size: 15 residues. The DNA for the CDR3 is TGTGCCACCCCGGTCGGACAGTCTTACACCGGGGAGCTGTTTTTT. Amino acids: CATPVGQSYTGELFF.

The table lists this clone with a few counts. Written as DNA, the CDR3 is TGTGCCAGCAGTCGAGGACCACATGGGGATCAGCCCCAGCATTTT. This translates into CASSRGPHGDQPQHF. The gene calls are TRBV6-5 and TRBJ1-5; unclear D gene. Germline assignment: CDR1 MNHEY and CDR2 SVGAGI. The CDR3 has 15 residues. The ends were cut back, 5 bases at V and 5 bases at J, with 16 bases in the middle.

The V call is TRBV6-5, the J call TRBJ2-7; D remains unclear. CDR1 and CDR2 from the germline V gene are MNHEY and SVGAGI. The CDR3 sequence is 13 residues long. The V gene lost 5 bases and the J gene lost 5 bases, with 13 bases spanning the gap. The CDR3: CASSLSPSNEQYF. The CDR3 nucleotides are TGTGCCAGCAGTCTTAGTCCATCTAACGAGCAGTACTTC.